This T cell receptor (beta chain) derives from a study of T cell repertoires in cytomegalovirus infection. The CDR3 spans 14 residues. Germline CDR1 is MGHRA and CDR2 is YSYEKL. Trimming stripped 1 base from V and 6 bases from J, with 12 bases between. Comment on this clonotype: Antigen: not known.

TCRdb passed the reads through MiXCR, listing each CDR3 protein once. The table records 750,000 to 900,000 distinct CDR3 sequences, roughly 28% of them present only once. The chain carries TRBV4-1 and TRBJ1-2; perhaps TRBD1 as D (6 bases). The sequenced sample was cultured CD8+ T cells from PBMCs, obtained from culture after CMV antigen stimulation. The TCR comes from a human donor in good health (CMV status not recorded). Some clones in this sample may be carry-over from other donors' samples. CDR3 protein: CASSQGGGLDGYTF. DNA of the CDR3: TGCGCCAGCAGCCAAGGCGGGGGGCTCGATGGCTACACCTTC.